This is a list of T cell receptor beta chains from one sample in a study of T cell repertoires in cytomegalovirus infection. TCRdb used MiXCR to reprocess the reads, holding one entry per CDR3 protein. The table records about 600,000 distinct CDR3 sequences, less than 25% of them present only once. The sample taken for sequencing was CD8+ T cells from PBMCs. The receptors here all came from a human donor in good health (CMV status not recorded). Some clones in this sample may be carry-over from other donors' samples. CDR3s include the opening cysteine and the closing phenylalanine or tryptophan. D genes are given only for firm matches. Not all rows give a size; the values are once, few, many and, for expanded clones, a class.

j_call clone_size d_call v_call cdr3_aa cdr3_nt
TRBJ2-4 . TRBD2 TRBV9 CASSPPALAGAAKNIQYF TGTGCCAGCAGCCCTCCAGCACTAGCGGGGGCAGCCAAAAACATTCAGTACTTC
TRBJ2-1 . TRBD2 TRBV7-9 CASSSPGGLGINEQFF TGTGCCAGCAGCTCTCCGGGGGGTCTCGGCATCAATGAGCAGTTCTTC
TRBJ2-3 few TRBD2 TRBV28 CASRGGGGEGDTQYF TGTGCCAGCAGAGGGGGCGGGGGGGAAGGAGATACGCAGTATTTT
TRBJ2-7 . TRBD1 TRBV20-1 CSARDKGQLDYEQYF TGCAGTGCTAGAGATAAGGGACAGCTTGATTACGAGCAGTACTTC
TRBJ1-5 many . TRBV10-3 CAISAMGIQPQHF TGTGCCATCAGTGCGATGGGGATTCAGCCCCAGCATTTT
TRBJ2-1 . TRBD1 TRBV28 CASRTTLQGAFYNEQFF TGTGCCAGCAGAACCACCTTACAGGGGGCCTTCTACAATGAGCAGTTCTTC
TRBJ2-1 . . TRBV6-2/TRBV6-3 CASSYGLGVDEQFF TGTGCCAGCAGTTACGGTCTTGGGGTGGATGAGCAGTTCTTC
TRBJ2-1 . TRBD2 TRBV27 CASSLAGEDEQFF TGTGCCAGCAGTTTGGCGGGGGAGGATGAGCAGTTCTTC
TRBJ2-1 . . TRBV5-4 CASIDEGSEQFF TGTGCCAGCATCGACGAGGGTAGTGAGCAGTTCTTC
TRBJ2-6 . . TRBV14 CASSPWDGATGANVLTF TGTGCCAGCAGCCCGTGGGATGGTGCTACTGGGGCCAACGTCCTGACTTTC